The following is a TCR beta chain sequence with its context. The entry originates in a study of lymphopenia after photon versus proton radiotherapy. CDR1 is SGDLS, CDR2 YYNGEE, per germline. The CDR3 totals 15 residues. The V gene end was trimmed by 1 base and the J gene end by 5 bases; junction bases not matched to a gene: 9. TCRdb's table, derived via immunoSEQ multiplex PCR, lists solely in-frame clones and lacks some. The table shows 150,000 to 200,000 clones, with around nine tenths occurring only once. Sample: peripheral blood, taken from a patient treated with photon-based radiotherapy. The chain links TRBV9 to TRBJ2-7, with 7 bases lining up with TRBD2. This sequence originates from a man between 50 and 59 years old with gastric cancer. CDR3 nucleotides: TGTGCCAGCAGCGTATCGACTAGCAAAGGGAACGAGCAGTACTTC. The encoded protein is CASSVSTSKGNEQYF. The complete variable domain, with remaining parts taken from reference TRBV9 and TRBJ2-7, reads DSGVTQTPKHLITATGQRVTLRCSPRSGDLSVYWYQQSLDQGLQFLIQYYNGEERAKGNILERFSAQQFPDLHSELNLSSLELGDSALYFCASSVSTSKGNEQYFGPGTRLTVT.